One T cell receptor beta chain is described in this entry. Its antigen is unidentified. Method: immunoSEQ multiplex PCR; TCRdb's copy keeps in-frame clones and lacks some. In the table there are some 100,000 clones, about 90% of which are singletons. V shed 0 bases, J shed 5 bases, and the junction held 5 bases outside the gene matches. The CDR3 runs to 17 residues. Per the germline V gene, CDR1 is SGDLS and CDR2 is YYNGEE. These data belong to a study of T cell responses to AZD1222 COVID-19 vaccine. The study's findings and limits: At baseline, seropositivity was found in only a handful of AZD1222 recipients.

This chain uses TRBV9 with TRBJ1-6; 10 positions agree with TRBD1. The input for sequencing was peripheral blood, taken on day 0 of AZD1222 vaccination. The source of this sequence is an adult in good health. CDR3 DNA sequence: TGTGCCAGCAGCGTAGGACAGGGGGCGCGGGATAATTCACCCCTCCACTTT. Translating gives CASSVGQGARDNSPLHF.